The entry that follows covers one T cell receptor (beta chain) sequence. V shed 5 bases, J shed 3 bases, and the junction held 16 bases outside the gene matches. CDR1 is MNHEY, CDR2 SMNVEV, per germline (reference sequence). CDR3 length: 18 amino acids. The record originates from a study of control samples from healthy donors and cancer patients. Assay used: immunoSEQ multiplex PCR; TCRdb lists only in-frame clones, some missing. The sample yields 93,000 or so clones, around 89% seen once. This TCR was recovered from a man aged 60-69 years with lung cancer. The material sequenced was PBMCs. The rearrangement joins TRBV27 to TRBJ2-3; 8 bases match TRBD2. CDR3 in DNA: TGTGCCAGCAGTCCTCGGGGCCTAGCGGGTCTAGGAACAGATACGCAGTATTTT. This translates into CASSPRGLAGLGTDTQYF.